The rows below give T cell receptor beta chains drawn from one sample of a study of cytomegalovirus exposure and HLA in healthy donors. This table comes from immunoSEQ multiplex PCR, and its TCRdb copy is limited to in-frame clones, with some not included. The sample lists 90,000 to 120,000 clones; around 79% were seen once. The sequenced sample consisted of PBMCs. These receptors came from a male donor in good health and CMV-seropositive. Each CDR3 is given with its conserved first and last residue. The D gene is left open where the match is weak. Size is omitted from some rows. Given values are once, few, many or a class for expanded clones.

TGTGCCAGCAGTTATCTGGGACTAGGGCGCGGTGAGCAGTTCTTC CASSYLGLGRGEQFF - TRBJ2-1 TRBD2 TRBV6-5
TGTGCCATCAGATTAGAAGCGGGGAATTCACCCCTCCACTTT CAIRLEAGNSPLHF - TRBJ1-6 - TRBV10-3
TGCGCCAGCAGCTCCCACTCTTACGGACAGCCCGGGGAGCTGTTTTTT CASSSHSYGQPGELFF - TRBJ2-2 - TRBV5-1
TGTGCCAGCAGCTTAGGCAAGAGCCCCTACAATGAGCAGTTCTTC CASSLGKSPYNEQFF - TRBJ2-1 - TRBV7-7
TGTGCCAGCAGCTTTGTCAATAGCAATCAGCCCCAGCATTTT CASSFVNSNQPQHF - TRBJ1-5 - TRBV7-9
TGTGCCAGCAACTCCCAGGGGGGTAGCAATCAGCCCCAGCATTTT CASNSQGGSNQPQHF - TRBJ1-5 TRBD1 TRBV2
TGTGCCAGCAGTTACTCCGGGGGGGGCAACACAGATACGCAGTATTTT CASSYSGGGNTDTQYF once TRBJ2-3 TRBD2 TRBV6-5
TGTGCCAGCAGCGAGGGGGGGCAGGGTGAGGGGAACACTGAAGCTTTCTTT CASSEGGQGEGNTEAFF few TRBJ1-1 - TRBV9
TGTGCCAGCAGCTTGCAGGGGGTAAAAGGCTACACCTTC CASSLQGVKGYTF - TRBJ1-2 TRBD1 TRBV5-6
TGTGCCAGCTACACCACTCCAGGGCCCCCGCACCTAGCCAAAAACATTCAGTACTTC CASYTTPGPPHLAKNIQYF - TRBJ2-4 - TRBV28
TGTGCCTGGAGTCCTGAGAACTATGGCTACACCTTC CAWSPENYGYTF once TRBJ1-2 - TRBV30
TGTGCCAGCAGTTACCTAGCGGGGGGGCTCTCCGGGGAGCTGTTTTTT CASSYLAGGLSGELFF once TRBJ2-2 TRBD2 TRBV6-6
TGTGCCAGCAGCTTAGACAGGGCCGCCTCCTCCTACGAGCAGTACTTC CASSLDRAASSYEQYF - TRBJ2-7 - TRBV11-2
TGCGCCAGCAGCCAACAAGGGGGACAGGGAGGTGAAAAACTGTTTTTT CASSQQGGQGGEKLFF few TRBJ1-4 TRBD1 TRBV5-1
TGTGCCAGCAGCCAAGATCGCGTGGTTGGCTATGGCTACACCTTC CASSQDRVVGYGYTF few TRBJ1-2 - TRBV4-2
TGTGCCAGCAGAATTACCGGACTCGGTTCACCCCTCCACTTT CASRITGLGSPLHF - TRBJ1-6 - TRBV28
TGTGCCAGCAGCTTGCCCAGGGTAGGGTCTATGAAGGACGAGCAGTACTTC CASSLPRVGSMKDEQYF - TRBJ2-7 - TRBV5-8